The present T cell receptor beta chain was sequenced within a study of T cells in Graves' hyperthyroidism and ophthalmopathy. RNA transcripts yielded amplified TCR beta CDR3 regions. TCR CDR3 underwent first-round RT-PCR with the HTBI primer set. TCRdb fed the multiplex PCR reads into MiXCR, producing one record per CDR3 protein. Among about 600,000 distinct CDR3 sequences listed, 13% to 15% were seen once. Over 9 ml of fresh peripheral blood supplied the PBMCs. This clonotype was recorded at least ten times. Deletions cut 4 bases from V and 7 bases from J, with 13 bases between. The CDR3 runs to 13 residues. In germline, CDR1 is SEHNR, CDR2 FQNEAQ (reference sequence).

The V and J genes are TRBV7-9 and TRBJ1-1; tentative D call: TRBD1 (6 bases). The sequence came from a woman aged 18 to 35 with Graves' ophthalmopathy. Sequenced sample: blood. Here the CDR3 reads CASSSPSDSEAFF. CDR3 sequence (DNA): TGTGCCAGCAGCTCCCCCTCGGACAGTGAAGCTTTCTTT.